The rows below give T cell receptor beta chains drawn from one sample of a study of Graves' ophthalmopathy and Graves' hyperthyroidism. Via MiXCR, TCRdb re-called the multiplex PCR reads, giving one row per CDR3 protein. Of roughly 700,000 distinct CDR3 sequences in the sample, approximately 40% were seen once. Material: peripheral blood. These receptors came from an adult man with Graves' ophthalmopathy. CDR3s include the opening cysteine and the closing phenylalanine or tryptophan. D genes are given only for firm matches. Not every row has a clone size; where given, it reads once, few, many or a size class.

clone_size: few
v_call: TRBV10-3
d_call: NA
j_call: TRBJ1-1
cdr3_nt: TGTGCCAGCAGTTACTCGCCAGACGTGAACACTGAAGCTTTCTTT
cdr3_aa: CASSYSPDVNTEAFF

clone_size: NA
v_call: TRBV9
d_call: TRBD2
j_call: TRBJ2-5
cdr3_nt: TGTGCCAGCAGCCACAGGACTAGCGGGAAAGAGACCCAGTACTTC
cdr3_aa: CASSHRTSGKETQYF

clone_size: many
v_call: TRBV7-9
d_call: TRBD1
j_call: TRBJ2-6
cdr3_nt: TGTGCCAGCAGCTGTGACAGGGCGGCCAACGTCCTGACTTTC
cdr3_aa: CASSCDRAANVLTF

clone_size: many
v_call: TRBV2
d_call: NA
j_call: TRBJ1-5
cdr3_nt: TGTGCCAGCAGTCCACAGGATAGCAATCAGCCCCAGCATTTT
cdr3_aa: CASSPQDSNQPQHF

clone_size: NA
v_call: TRBV7-9
d_call: NA
j_call: TRBJ2-5
cdr3_nt: TGTGCCAGCAGCCTAGGGACATTAGAAGAGACCCAGTACTTC
cdr3_aa: CASSLGTLEETQYF

clone_size: NA
v_call: TRBV20-1
d_call: NA
j_call: TRBJ1-5
cdr3_nt: TGCAGTGCTAGAGTAGGGCAAGATAGCAATCAGCCCCAGCATTTT
cdr3_aa: CSARVGQDSNQPQHF

clone_size: few
v_call: TRBV7-2
d_call: TRBD1
j_call: TRBJ2-7
cdr3_nt: TGTGCCAGCAGCGGACAGGGGGCGAGCTCCTACGAGCAGTACTTC
cdr3_aa: CASSGQGASSYEQYF

clone_size: NA
v_call: TRBV19
d_call: TRBD1
j_call: TRBJ2-2
cdr3_nt: TGTGCCAGTAGTACTCGGACAGGGCGGGCCGGGGAGCTGTTTTTT
cdr3_aa: CASSTRTGRAGELFF

clone_size: NA
v_call: TRBV7-9
d_call: TRBD1
j_call: TRBJ1-2
cdr3_nt: TGTGCCTGGAGTGCGGCAGGGGGCTATGGCTACACCTTC
cdr3_aa: CAWSAAGGYGYTF

clone_size: NA
v_call: TRBV7-9
d_call: NA
j_call: TRBJ1-5
cdr3_nt: TGTGCCAGTAGTGGGGGGCTTTATAGCAATCAGCCCCAGCATTTT
cdr3_aa: CASSGGLYSNQPQHF

clone_size: NA
v_call: TRBV2
d_call: NA
j_call: TRBJ2-7
cdr3_nt: TGTGCCGGCAGTGAATCCCAGGGCGTCCACGAGCAGTACTTC
cdr3_aa: CAGSESQGVHEQYF